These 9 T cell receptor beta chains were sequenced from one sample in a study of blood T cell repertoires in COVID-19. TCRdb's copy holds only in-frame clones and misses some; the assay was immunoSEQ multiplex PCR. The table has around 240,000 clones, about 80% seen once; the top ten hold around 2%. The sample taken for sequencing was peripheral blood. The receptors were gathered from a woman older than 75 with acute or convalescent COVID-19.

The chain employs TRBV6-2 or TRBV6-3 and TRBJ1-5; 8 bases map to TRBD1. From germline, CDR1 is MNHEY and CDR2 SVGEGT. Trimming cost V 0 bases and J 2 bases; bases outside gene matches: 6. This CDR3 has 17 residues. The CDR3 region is CASSYSRQGMGNQPQHF. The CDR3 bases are TGTGCCAGCAGTTACTCGAGACAGGGGATGGGCAATCAGCCCCAGCATTTT.

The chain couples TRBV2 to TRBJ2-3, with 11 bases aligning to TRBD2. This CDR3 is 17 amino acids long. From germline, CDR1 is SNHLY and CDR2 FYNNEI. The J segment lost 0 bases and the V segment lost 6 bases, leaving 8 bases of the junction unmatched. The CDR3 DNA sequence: TGTGCCAGCAGGATTAGACTAGCGGGGACGAGCACAGATACGCAGTATTTT. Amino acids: CASRIRLAGTSTDTQYF.

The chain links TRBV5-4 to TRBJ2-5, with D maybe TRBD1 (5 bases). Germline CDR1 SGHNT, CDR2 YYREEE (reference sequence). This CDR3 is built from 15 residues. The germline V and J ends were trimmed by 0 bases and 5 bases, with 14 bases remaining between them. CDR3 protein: CASSLGQQNWETQYF. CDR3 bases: TGTGCCAGCAGCTTGGGACAGCAAAATTGGGAGACCCAGTACTTC.

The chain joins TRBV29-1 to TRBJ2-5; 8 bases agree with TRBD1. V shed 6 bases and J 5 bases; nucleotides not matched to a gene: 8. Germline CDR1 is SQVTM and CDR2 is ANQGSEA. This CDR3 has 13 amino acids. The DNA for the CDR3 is TGCAGCGTACTAGGACAGGGTTCGGAGACCCAGTACTTC. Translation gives CSVLGQGSETQYF.

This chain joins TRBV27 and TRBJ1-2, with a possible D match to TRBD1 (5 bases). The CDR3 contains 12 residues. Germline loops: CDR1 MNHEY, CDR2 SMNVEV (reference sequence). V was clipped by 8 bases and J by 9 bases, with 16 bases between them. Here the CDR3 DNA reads TGTGCCAGCCGCCCCGGGGGGGGACGCTACACCTTC. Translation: CASRPGGGRYTF.

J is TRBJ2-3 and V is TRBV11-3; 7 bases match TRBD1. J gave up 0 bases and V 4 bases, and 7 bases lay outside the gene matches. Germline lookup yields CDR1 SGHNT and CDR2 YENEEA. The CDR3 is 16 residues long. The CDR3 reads CASSSDRVTSTDTQYF. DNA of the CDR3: TGTGCCAGCAGCTCAGACAGGGTGACTAGCACAGATACGCAGTATTTT.

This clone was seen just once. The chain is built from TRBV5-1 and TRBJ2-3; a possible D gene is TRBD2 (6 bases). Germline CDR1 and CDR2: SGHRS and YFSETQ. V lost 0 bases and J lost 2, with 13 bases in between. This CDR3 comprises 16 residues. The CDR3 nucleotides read TGCGCCAGCAGCTTGGCACGCCGGGGGTCCACAGATACGCAGTATTTT. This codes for CASSLARRGSTDTQYF.

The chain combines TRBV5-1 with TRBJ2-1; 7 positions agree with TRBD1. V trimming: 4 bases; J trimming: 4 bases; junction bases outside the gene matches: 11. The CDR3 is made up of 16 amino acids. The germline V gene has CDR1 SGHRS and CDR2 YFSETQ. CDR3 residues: CASSPTGTEVYNEQFF. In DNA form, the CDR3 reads TGCGCCAGCAGCCCTACCGGGACAGAAGTATACAATGAGCAGTTCTTC.

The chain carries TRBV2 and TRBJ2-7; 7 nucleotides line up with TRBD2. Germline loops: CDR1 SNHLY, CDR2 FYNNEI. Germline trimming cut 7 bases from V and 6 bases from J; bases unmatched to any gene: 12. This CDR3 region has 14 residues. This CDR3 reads CASTSGGPWPEQYF. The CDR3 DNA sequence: TGTGCCAGCACCTCGGGAGGCCCGTGGCCCGAGCAGTACTTC.